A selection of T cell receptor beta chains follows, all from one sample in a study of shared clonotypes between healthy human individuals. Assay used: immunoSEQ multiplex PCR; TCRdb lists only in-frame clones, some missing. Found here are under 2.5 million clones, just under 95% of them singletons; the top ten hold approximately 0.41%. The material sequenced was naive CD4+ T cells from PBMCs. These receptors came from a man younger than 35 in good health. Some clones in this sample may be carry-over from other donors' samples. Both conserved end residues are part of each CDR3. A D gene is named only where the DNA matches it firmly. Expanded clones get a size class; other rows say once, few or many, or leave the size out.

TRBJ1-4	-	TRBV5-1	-	TGCGCCAGCAGCGTTCTAACAACTAATGAAAAACTGTTTTTT	CASSVLTTNEKLFF
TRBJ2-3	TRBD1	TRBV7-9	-	TGTGCCAGCAGCTCGAAACAGGGGGGTGTAGATACGCAGTATTTT	CASSSKQGGVDTQYF
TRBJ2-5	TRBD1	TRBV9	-	TGTGCCAGCAGCGGAGGACAGGGGGCAGGAGAGACCCAGTACTTC	CASSGGQGAGETQYF
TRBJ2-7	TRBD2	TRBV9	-	TGTGCCAGCAGCGTCGGAGCGGGAGGCCCTGGCTCCTACGAGCAGTACTTC	CASSVGAGGPGSYEQYF
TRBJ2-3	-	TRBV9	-	TGTGCCAGCAGCGTAGCCCCGGCACTAGGCACCACAGATACGCAGTATTTT	CASSVAPALGTTDTQYF
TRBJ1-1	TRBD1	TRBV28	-	TGTGCCAGCAGTTTGGGGACAGGGGGCGGGGGAGCTTTCTTT	CASSLGTGGGGAFF
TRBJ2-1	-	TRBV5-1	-	TGCGCCAGCAGCTTGGTAGGGGGTGTCTACAATGAGCAGTTCTTC	CASSLVGGVYNEQFF
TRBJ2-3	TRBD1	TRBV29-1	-	TGCAGCGCGGGACAGGAGAGCACAGATACGCAGTATTTT	CSAGQESTDTQYF
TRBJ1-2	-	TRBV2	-	TGTGCCAGCAGTTCCGGCGGCTATGGCTACACCTTC	CASSSGGYGYTF
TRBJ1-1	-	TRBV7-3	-	TGTGCCAGCAGCTTAAGGGAATTAGGACAGACTGAAGCTTTCTTT	CASSLRELGQTEAFF
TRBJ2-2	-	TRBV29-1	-	TGCAGCGTTGACACTTGGAACACCGGGGAGCTGTTTTTT	CSVDTWNTGELFF
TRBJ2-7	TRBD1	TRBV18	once	TGTGCCAGCTCACCCCCCTGGACAGGGGGCGACGAGCAGTACTTC	CASSPPWTGGDEQYF
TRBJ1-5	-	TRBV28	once	TGTGCCAGCAGACCATTGGGGCAGCCCCAGCATTTT	CASRPLGQPQHF
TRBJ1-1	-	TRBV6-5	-	TGTGCCAGCAGTTACACCCCAGCAGGGAACACTGAAGCTTTCTTT	CASSYTPAGNTEAFF
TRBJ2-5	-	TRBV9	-	TGTGCCAGCAGCGTACGAGAAGAGACCCAGTACTTC	CASSVREETQYF
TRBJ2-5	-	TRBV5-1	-	TGCGCCAGCAGCTTGGACGGCCCAGAAGAGACCCAGTACTTC	CASSLDGPEETQYF
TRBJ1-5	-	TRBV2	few	TGTGCCAGCAGCCAACAGGGCTCTGGTCAGCCCCAGCATTTT	CASSQQGSGQPQHF
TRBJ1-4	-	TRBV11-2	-	TGTGCCAGCAGTGCTTTGGGAGGTAAACTGTTTTTT	CASSALGGKLFF
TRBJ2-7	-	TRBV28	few	TGTGCCGCGAGGGGACAATACGAGCAGTACTTC	CAARGQYEQYF
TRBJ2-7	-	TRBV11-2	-	TGTGCCAGCAGCCCCCGGTTAAGCTCCTACGAGCAGTACTTC	CASSPRLSSYEQYF
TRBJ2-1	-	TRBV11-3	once	TGTGCCAGCAGCTTAGAGGGTGCAGGCAACTACAATGAGCAGTTCTTC	CASSLEGAGNYNEQFF
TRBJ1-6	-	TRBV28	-	TGTGCCAGCAGGCAACAGGGAGGTCACCCACCCCTCCACTTT	CASRQQGGHPPLHF
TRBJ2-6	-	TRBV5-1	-	TGCGCCAGCAGCTTGAACTTTGGCAGCTCTGGGGCCAACGTCCTGACTTTC	CASSLNFGSSGANVLTF
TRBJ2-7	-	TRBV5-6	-	TGTGCCAGCAGCTTGTTGGATGGTAGAACCTACGAGCAGTACTTC	CASSLLDGRTYEQYF
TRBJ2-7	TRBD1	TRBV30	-	TGTGCCTGGGGGACAGATTACGAGCAGTACTTC	CAWGTDYEQYF
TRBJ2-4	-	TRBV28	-	TGTGCCAGCTTCGGACGGCCCAAAAACATTCAGTACTTC	CASFGRPKNIQYF
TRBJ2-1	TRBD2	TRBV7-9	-	TGTGCCAGCAGCTTAGAGCTAGCGGGAGGGGAAAACCCCTACAATGAGCAGTTCTTC	CASSLELAGGENPYNEQFF
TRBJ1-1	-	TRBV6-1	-	TGTGCCAGCGTCGCAGGGGATTTGGGTACTGAAGCTTTCTTT	CASVAGDLGTEAFF
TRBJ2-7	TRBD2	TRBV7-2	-	TGTGCCAGCAGCGTCGGGCGGGAGGTCTACGAGCAGTACTTC	CASSVGREVYEQYF
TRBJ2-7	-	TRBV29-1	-	TGCAGCGTTGCAAACCCAGCGGCAAGCTCCTACGAGCAGTACTTC	CSVANPAASSYEQYF
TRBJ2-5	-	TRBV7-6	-	TGTGCCAGCAGCTTAACGGGCGTCCAAGAGACCCAGTACTTC	CASSLTGVQETQYF
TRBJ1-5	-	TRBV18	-	TGTGCCAGCTCACCAAACGAGAGCAATCAGCCCCAGCATTTT	CASSPNESNQPQHF
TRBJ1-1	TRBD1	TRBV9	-	TGTGCCAGCAGCCCCTCACAGGGGTTCGTGAACACTGAAGCTTTCTTT	CASSPSQGFVNTEAFF
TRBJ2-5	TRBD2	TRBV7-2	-	TGTGCCAGCAGCCTCCGGACTAGGGGTCAGACCCAGTACTTC	CASSLRTRGQTQYF
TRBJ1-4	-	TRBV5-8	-	TGTGCCAGCAGCTTTGGACAGATTCAAACTAATGAAAAACTGTTTTTT	CASSFGQIQTNEKLFF
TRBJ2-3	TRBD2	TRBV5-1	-	TGCGCCAGCAGCTTTTTAGCGGGAGGGCCGGGCACAGATACGCAGTATTTT	CASSFLAGGPGTDTQYF
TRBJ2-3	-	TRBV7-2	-	TGTGCCAGCAGCTCCCCCAGAGGTAGCGATACGCAGTATTTT	CASSSPRGSDTQYF
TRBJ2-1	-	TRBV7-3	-	TGTGCCAGCAGCCCGAACCAGGGTCTTGAGCAGTTCTTC	CASSPNQGLEQFF
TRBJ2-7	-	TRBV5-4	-	TGTGCCAGCAGCACCCCTGTCGTGGGAGGTTCCGAGCAGTACTTC	CASSTPVVGGSEQYF
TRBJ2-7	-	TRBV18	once	TGTGCCAGCTCACCATGGGACGGGGCCTATCCCTACGAGCAGTACTTC	CASSPWDGAYPYEQYF